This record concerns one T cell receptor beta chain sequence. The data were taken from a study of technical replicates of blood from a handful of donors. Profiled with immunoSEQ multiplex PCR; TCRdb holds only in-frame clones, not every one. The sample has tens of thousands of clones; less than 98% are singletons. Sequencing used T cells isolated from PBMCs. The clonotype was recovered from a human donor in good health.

CDR3 residues: CASSQAVWQANYGYTF. The CDR3 DNA reads TGCGCCAGCAGCCAAGCAGTGTGGCAGGCTAACTATGGCTACACCTTC. This chain joins TRBV4-3 and TRBJ1-2, with D unresolved. Germline V gives CDR1 LGHNA, CDR2 YSLEER. The V end was cut by 1 base, the J end by 0 bases, with 12 bases between. This CDR3 is built from 16 residues.